Sequencing of this T cell receptor beta chain was carried out in a study of blood T cell repertoires in COVID-19. Overall study: Samples representing acute and convalescent COVID-19 were sourced from the United States, Italy and Spain. PBMCs, B-cell-depleted T cells, or T cells were the source of the cDNA or gDNA that made up the material.

Per the original data handling: Estimation of nucleated cell counts relied on the amplification of reference gene primers. Clones were read by immunoSEQ multiplex PCR, and TCRdb kept only the in-frame ones, dropping some. V and J calls and clone size are copied from that table; D and trimming were computed from the DNA. Of 100,000 to 150,000 clones in the sample, about 85% were seen once. Sequencing was performed on peripheral blood. This sequence originates from an elderly man with active or convalescent COVID-19.

The CDR3 region is CASSLERAENAFF. CDR3 DNA: TGTGCCAGCAGCTTAGAGAGGGCCGAGAACGCTTTCTTT. The V and J genes are TRBV7-9 and TRBJ1-1; D gene uncertain. Germline values: CDR1 SEHNR, CDR2 FQNEAQ (reference sequence). V was cut by 1 base and J by 11 bases, with 14 bases left in between. CDR3 size: 13 residues.